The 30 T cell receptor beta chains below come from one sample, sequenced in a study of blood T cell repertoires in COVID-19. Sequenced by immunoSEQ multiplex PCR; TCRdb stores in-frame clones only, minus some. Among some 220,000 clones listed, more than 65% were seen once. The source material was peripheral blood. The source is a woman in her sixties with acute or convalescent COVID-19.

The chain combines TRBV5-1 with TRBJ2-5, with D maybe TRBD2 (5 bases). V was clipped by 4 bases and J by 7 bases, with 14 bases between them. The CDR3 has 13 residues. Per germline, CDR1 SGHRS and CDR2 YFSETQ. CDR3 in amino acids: CASSEDLHRTQYF. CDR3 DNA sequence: TGCGCCAGCAGCGAGGACTTACACCGGACCCAGTACTTC.

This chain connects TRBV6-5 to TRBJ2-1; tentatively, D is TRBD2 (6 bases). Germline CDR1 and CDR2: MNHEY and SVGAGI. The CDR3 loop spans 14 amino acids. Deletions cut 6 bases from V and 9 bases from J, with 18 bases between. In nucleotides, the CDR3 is TGTGCCAGCAGGATGGGGACTCAAGCTGGTGAGCAGTTCTTC. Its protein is CASRMGTQAGEQFF.

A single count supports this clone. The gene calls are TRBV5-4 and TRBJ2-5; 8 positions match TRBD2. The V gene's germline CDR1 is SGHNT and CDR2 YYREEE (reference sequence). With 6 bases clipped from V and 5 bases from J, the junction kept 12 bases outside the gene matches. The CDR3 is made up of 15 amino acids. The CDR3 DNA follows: TGTGCCAGCACCCGGGGTGGGGCTAGCGGGGAGACCCAGTACTTC. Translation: CASTRGGASGETQYF. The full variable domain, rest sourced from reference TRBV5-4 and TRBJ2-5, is ETGVTQSPTHLIKTRGQQVTLRCSSQSGHNTVSWYQQALGQGPQFIFQYYREEENGRGNFPPRFSGLQFPNYSSELNVNALELDDSALYLCASTRGGASGETQYFGPGTRLLVL.

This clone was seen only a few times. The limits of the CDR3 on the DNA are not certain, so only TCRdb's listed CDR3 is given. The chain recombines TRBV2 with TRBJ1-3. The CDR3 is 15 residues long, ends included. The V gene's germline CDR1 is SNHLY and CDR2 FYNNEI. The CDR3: CASSILGGSRNTIYF.

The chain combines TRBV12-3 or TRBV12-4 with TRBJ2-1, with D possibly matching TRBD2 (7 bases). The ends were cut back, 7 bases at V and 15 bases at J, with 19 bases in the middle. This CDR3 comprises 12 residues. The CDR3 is CASKGGGSSWFF. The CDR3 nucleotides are TGTGCCAGCAAAGGGGGGGGCTCGTCGTGGTTCTTC.

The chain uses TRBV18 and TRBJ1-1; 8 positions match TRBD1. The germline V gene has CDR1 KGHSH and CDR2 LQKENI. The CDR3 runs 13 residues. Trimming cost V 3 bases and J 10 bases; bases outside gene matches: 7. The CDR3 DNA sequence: TGTGCCAGCTCACCTCGGCAGGGGGCAGCAGCTTTCTTT. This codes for CASSPRQGAAAFF.

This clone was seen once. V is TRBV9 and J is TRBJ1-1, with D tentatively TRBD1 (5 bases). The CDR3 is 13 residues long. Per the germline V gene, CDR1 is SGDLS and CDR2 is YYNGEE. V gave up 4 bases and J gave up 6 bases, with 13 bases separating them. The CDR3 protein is CASSSRVSSEAFF. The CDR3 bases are TGTGCCAGCAGCAGCAGGGTAAGCTCTGAAGCTTTCTTT.

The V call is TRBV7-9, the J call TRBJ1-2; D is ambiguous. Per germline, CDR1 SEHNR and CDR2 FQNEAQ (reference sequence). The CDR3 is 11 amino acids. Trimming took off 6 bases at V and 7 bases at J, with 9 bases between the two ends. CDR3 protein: CASSLLGGYTF. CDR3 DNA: TGTGCCAGCAGTCTCCTCGGTGGCTACACCTTC.

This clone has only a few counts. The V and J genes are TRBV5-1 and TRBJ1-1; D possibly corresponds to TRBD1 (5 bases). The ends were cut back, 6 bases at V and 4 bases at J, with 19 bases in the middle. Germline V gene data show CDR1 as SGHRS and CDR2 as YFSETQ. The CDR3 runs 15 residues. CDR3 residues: CASNGQGNIGTEAFF. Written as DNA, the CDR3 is TGCGCCAGCAACGGGCAGGGTAATATAGGCACTGAAGCTTTCTTT.

CDR3 DNA sequence: TGTGCCAGCAGTGAAGCGGACATTAGGTATTGGGGTTGGGCTTTCTTT. Translation gives CASSEADIRYWGWAFF. The chain uses TRBV6-1 and TRBJ1-1; D possibly corresponds to TRBD1 (5 bases). CDR1 and CDR2 (germline): MNHNS, SASEGT. The CDR3 runs to 16 residues. Trimming cost V 0 bases and J 11 bases, with 22 bases left between them.

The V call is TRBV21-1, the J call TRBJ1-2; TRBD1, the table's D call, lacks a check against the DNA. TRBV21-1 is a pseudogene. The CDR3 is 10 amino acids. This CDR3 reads CASSKPGDTF. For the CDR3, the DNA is TGTGCCAGCAGCAAACCAGGCGACACCTTC.

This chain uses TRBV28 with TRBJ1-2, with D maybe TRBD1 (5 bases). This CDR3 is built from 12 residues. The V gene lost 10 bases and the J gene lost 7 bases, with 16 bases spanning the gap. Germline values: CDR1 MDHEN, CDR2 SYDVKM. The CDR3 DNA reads TGTGCCACCAAAACCGGGGGGACTGGCTACACCTTC. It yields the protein CATKTGGTGYTF.

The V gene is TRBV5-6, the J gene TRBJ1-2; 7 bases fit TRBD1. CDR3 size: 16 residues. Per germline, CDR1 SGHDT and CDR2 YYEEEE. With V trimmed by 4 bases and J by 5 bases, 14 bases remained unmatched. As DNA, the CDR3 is TGTGCCAGCAGCCTATATCGACAGGGTCCTCGGTATGGCTACACCTTC. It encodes CASSLYRQGPRYGYTF. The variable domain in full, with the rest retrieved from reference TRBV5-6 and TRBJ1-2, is DAGVTQSPTHLIKTRGQQVTLRCSPKSGHDTVSWYQQALGQGPQFIFQYYEEEERQRGNFPDRFSGHQFPNYSSELNVNALLLGDSALYLCASSLYRQGPRYGYTFGSGTRLTVV.

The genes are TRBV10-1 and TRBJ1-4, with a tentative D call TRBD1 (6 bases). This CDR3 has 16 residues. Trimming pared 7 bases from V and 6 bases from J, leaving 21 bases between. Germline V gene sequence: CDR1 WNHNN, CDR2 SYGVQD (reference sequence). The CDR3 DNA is TGCGCCAGCACCCGATGGACAGTCAGGGTGGATGAAAAACTGTTTTTT. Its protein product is CASTRWTVRVDEKLFF.

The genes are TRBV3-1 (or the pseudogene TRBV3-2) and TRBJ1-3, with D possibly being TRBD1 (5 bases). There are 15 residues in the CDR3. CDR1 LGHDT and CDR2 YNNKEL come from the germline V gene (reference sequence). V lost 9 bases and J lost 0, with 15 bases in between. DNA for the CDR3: TGTGCCAGGGGACTCTGGCGGGTCTCTGGAAACACCATATATTTT. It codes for CARGLWRVSGNTIYF.

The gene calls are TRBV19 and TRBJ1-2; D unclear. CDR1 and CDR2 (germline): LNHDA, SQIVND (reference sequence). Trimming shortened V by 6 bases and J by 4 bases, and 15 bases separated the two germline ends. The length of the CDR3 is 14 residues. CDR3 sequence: CASSPSAASYGYTF. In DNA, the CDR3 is TGTGCCAGTAGCCCCTCGGCGGCTAGCTATGGCTACACCTTC.

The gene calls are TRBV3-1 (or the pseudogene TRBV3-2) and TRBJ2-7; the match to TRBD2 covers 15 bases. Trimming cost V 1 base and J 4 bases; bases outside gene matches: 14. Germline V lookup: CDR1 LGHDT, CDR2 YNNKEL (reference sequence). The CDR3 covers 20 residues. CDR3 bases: TGTGCCAGCAGCCAAGGAACCACCCTCGGACTAGCGGGGGGGCTATACGAGCAGTACTTC. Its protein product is CASSQGTTLGLAGGLYEQYF.

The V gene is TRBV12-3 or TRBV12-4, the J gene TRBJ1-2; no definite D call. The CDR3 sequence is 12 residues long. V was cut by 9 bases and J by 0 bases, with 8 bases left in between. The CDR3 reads CASTQTNYGYTF. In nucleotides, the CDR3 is TGTGCCAGTACGCAGACTAACTATGGCTACACCTTC.

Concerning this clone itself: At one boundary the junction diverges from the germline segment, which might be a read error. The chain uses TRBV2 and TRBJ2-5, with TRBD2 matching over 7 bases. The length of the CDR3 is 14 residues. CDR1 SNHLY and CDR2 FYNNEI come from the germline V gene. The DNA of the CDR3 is TGTGCCAGCAGTCCTCGGGACTACCAGGAGACCCAGTACTTC. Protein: CASSPRDYQETQYF.

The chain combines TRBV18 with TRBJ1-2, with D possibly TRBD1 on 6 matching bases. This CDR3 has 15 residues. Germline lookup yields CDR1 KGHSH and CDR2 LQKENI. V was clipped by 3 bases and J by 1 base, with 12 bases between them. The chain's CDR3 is CASSPLRGSNYGYTF. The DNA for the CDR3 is TGTGCCAGCTCACCCCTCAGGGGAAGTAACTATGGCTACACCTTC. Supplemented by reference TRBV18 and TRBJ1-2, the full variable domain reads NAGVMQNPRHLVRRRGQEARLRCSPMKGHSHVYWYRQLPEEGLKFMVYLQKENIIDESGMPKERFSAEFPKEGPSILRIQQVVRGDSAAYFCASSPLRGSNYGYTFGSGTRLTVV.

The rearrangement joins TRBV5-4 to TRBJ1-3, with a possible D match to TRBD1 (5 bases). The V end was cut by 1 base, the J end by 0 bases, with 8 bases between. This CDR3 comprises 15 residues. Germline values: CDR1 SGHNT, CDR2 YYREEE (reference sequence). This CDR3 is CASSLTTASGNTIYF. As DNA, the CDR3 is TGTGCCAGCAGCTTGACGACAGCCTCTGGAAACACCATATATTTT. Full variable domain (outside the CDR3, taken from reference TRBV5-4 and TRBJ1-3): ETGVTQSPTHLIKTRGQQVTLRCSSQSGHNTVSWYQQALGQGPQFIFQYYREEENGRGNFPPRFSGLQFPNYSSELNVNALELDDSALYLCASSLTTASGNTIYFGEGSWLTVV.

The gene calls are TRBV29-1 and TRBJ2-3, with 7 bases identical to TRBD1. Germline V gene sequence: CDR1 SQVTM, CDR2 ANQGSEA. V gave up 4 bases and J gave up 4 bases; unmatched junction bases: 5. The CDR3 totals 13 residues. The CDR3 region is CSVAGTVADTQYF. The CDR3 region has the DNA TGCAGCGTTGCCGGGACAGTGGCAGATACGCAGTATTTT.

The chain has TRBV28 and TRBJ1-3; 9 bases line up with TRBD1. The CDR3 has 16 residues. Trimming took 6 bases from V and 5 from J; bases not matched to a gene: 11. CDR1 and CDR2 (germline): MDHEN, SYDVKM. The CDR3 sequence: CASSSGGQGDRNTIYF. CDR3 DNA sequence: TGTGCCAGCAGCTCAGGGGGACAGGGAGACAGAAACACCATATATTTT. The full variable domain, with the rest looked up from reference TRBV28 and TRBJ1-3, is DVKVTQSSRYLVKRTGEKVFLECVQDMDHENMFWYRQDPGLGLRLIYFSYDVKMKEKGDIPEGYSVSREKKERFSLILESASTNQTSMYLCASSSGGQGDRNTIYFGEGSWLTVV.

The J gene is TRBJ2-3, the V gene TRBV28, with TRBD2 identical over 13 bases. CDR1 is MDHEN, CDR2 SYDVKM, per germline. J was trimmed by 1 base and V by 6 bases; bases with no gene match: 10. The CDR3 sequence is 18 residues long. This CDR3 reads CASSKLAGGLLGTDTQYF. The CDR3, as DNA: TGTGCCAGCAGCAAACTAGCGGGGGGGCTCTTAGGCACAGATACGCAGTATTTT.

CDR3 in DNA: TGTGCCAGCAGTACACGGACAGAACTCGAGCAGTACTTC. As protein: CASSTRTELEQYF. The rearrangement uses TRBV6-5 and TRBJ2-7; the D gene is possibly TRBD1 (6 bases). V lost 5 bases and J lost 6, with 14 bases in between. Looked up from germline, CDR1 is MNHEY and CDR2 is SVGAGI. The CDR3 loop spans 13 amino acids.

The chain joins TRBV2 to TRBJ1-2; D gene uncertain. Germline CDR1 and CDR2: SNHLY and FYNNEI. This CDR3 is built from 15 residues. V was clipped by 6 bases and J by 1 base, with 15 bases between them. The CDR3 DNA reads TGTGCCAGCAGAGCTAATACAGTCCTTAACTATGGCTACACCTTC. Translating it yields CASRANTVLNYGYTF.

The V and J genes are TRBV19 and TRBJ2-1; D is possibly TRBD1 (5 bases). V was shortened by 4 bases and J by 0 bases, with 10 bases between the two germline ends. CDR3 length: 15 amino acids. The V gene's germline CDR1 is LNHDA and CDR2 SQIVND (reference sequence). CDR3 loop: CASSKTASSYNEQFF. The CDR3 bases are TGTGCCAGTAGTAAGACAGCGAGCTCCTACAATGAGCAGTTCTTC.

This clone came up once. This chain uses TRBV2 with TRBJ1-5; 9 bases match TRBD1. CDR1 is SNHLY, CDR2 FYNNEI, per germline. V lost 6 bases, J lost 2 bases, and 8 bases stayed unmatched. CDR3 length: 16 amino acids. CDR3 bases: TGTGCCAGCAGCATCACAGGGGACAGGGGCAATCAGCCCCAGCATTTT. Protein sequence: CASSITGDRGNQPQHF.

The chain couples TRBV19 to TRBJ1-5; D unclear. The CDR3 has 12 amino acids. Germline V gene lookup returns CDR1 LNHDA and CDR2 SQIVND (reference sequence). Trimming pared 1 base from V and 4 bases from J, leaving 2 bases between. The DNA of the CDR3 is TGTGCCAGTAGTATAGCAAATCAGCCCCAGCATTTT. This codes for CASSIANQPQHF.

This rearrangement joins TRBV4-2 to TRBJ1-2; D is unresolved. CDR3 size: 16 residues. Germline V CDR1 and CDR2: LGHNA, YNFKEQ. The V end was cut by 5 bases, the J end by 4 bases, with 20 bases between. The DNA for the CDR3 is TGTGCCAGCAGCGGCGCAAGCTCGGGAACAGTCTATGGCTACACCTTC. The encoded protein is CASSGASSGTVYGYTF.